These 19 T cell receptor beta chains originate from one sample sequenced in a study of T cell repertoires in cytomegalovirus infection. One entry per CDR3 protein, called by TCRdb with MiXCR from the reads. The sample shows 600,000 to 800,000 distinct CDR3 sequences, approximately 24% of them seen only once. Sequencing was done on a sample of CD8+ T cells from PBMCs. The receptor source for this set is a human donor in good health (CMV status not recorded). Some clones in this sample may be carry-over from other donors' samples.

At least ten counts were recorded for this clonotype. The rearrangement joins TRBV7-8 to TRBJ2-3; the match to TRBD1 covers 10 bases. The CDR3 is 15 amino acids. With V trimmed by 6 bases and J by 6 bases, 9 bases remained unmatched. Germline assignment: CDR1 SGHVS and CDR2 FQNEAQ. The CDR3: CASSPGQGSLDTQYF. CDR3 nucleotides: TGTGCCAGCAGTCCGGGACAGGGGTCACTGGATACGCAGTATTTT.

This clonotype was seen a few times. This sequence joins TRBV6-5 and TRBJ2-1; D remains ambiguous. This CDR3 contains 15 residues. The V gene lost 6 bases and the J gene lost 3 bases, with 15 bases spanning the gap. Per germline, CDR1 MNHEY and CDR2 SVGAGI. The CDR3 spells CASRSLETYYNEQFF. The DNA of the CDR3 is TGTGCCAGCAGGAGTTTGGAAACTTACTACAATGAGCAGTTCTTC.

This clonotype occurred many times. This chain connects TRBV7-9 to TRBJ1-5; D might be TRBD1 (6 bases). This CDR3 spans 14 amino acids. The germline V gene has CDR1 SEHNR and CDR2 FQNEAQ (reference sequence). V was clipped by 5 bases and J by 9 bases, with 17 bases between them. CDR3 in amino acids: CASSQVTGSGPQHF. Here the CDR3 DNA reads TGTGCCAGCAGCCAAGTCACAGGGAGTGGGCCCCAGCATTTT. The full variable domain, rest sourced from reference TRBV7-9 and TRBJ1-5, is DTGVSQNPRHKITKRGQNVTFRCDPISEHNRLYWYRQTLGQGPEFLTYFQNEAQLEKSRLLSDRFSAERPKGSFSTLEIQRTEQGDSAMYLCASSQVTGSGPQHFGDGTRLSIL.

The chain is built from TRBV27 and TRBJ2-1, with D possibly being TRBD2 (6 bases). The CDR3 runs to 14 residues. Trimming took off 2 bases at V and 7 bases at J, with 12 bases between the two ends. The germline CDR1 and CDR2 sequences are MNHEY and SMNVEV (reference sequence). This CDR3 reads CASSLIPGGNEQFF. The CDR3 DNA sequence: TGTGCCAGCAGTTTAATTCCTGGGGGGAATGAGCAGTTCTTC.

On this clonotype: The missing conserved phenylalanine or tryptophan at the end of this CDR3 makes a read error likely. The chain uses TRBV7-9 and TRBJ2-3; 9 nucleotides match TRBD1. The V and J ends lost 2 bases and 5 bases, in that order; junction bases with no gene match: 11. CDR3 length equals 17 residues. From germline, CDR1 is SEHNR and CDR2 FQNEAQ (reference sequence). The CDR3 loop reads CASSLFLGQGVIDTQYL. The CDR3 DNA sequence: TGTGCCAGCAGCTTATTTTTGGGACAGGGAGTTATAGATACGCAGTATTTA.

This clonotype occurred a few times. The rearrangement joins TRBV5-8 to TRBJ2-7; 12 positions match TRBD2. Germline V lookup: CDR1 SGHTS, CDR2 YDEGEE. The CDR3 runs to 17 residues. V shed 4 bases, J shed 0 bases, and the junction held 8 bases outside the gene matches. As DNA, the CDR3 is TGTGCCAGCAGCACCCAACTAGCGGGGGGCTACTCCTACGAGCAGTACGTC. This codes for CASSTQLAGGYSYEQYV.

This clonotype has at least ten counts. This chain uses TRBV7-2 with TRBJ2-3; 10 nucleotides agree with TRBD2. This CDR3 contains 17 residues. Trimming removed 2 bases from V and 6 bases from J; junction bases left unmatched: 11. Germline V CDR1 and CDR2: SGHTA, FQGNSA. The CDR3 loop reads CASSLRLAGAPEDTQYF. The CDR3 coding sequence is TGTGCCAGCAGCTTAAGGCTAGCGGGGGCCCCCGAGGATACGCAGTATTTT.

The chain recombines TRBV5-1 with TRBJ1-5, with 7 bases that match TRBD1. This CDR3 is 16 amino acids long. V shed 2 bases and J 9 bases; nucleotides not matched to a gene: 14. CDR1 is SGHRS, CDR2 YFSETQ, per germline. CDR3 sequence reads: CASSFQGGHPEWPQHF. DNA for the CDR3: TGCGCCAGCAGCTTCCAGGGGGGACACCCTGAATGGCCCCAGCATTTT.

This clonotype was seen more than once but under ten times. DNA of the CDR3: TGTGCCAGCAGTTACTCGCCAGGATTCTACGAGCAGTACGTC. Amino acids: CASSYSPGFYEQYV. V and J are TRBV6-2 or TRBV6-3 and TRBJ2-7; D unclear. The CDR3 consists of 14 residues. Deletions cut 0 bases from V and 3 bases from J, with 9 bases between. Germline loops: CDR1 MNHEY, CDR2 SVGEGT.

There are many counts of this clonotype. V and J are TRBV28 and TRBJ1-5; D gene ambiguous. CDR3 size: 12 residues. V gave up 6 bases and J gave up 5 bases, with 8 bases separating them. Germline V gene data show CDR1 as MDHEN and CDR2 as SYDVKM. The CDR3 nucleotides are TGTGCCAGCAGCCCGGGTTATCAGCCCCAGCATTTT. It yields the protein CASSPGYQPQHF.

The rearrangement links TRBV29-1 to TRBJ1-1; D is perhaps TRBD1 (5 bases). The CDR3 is made up of 15 amino acids. Germline loops: CDR1 SQVTM, CDR2 ANQGSEA. V was pared by 3 bases and J by 1 base, with 15 bases between. CDR3 region: CSVEGGDGPNTEAFF. CDR3 DNA: TGCAGCGTTGAGGGAGGGGATGGCCCGAACACTGAAGCTTTCTTT.

The V call is TRBV27, the J call TRBJ1-2; 8 nucleotides agree with TRBD1. Per the germline V gene, CDR1 is MNHEY and CDR2 is SMNVEV (reference sequence). The J segment lost 3 bases and the V segment lost 10 bases, leaving 13 bases of the junction unmatched. This CDR3 has 15 amino acids. The CDR3 loop reads CATSSGTGVYYGYTF. The CDR3 nucleotides read TGTGCCACCAGCTCCGGGACAGGAGTTTACTATGGCTACACCTTC.

The V gene is TRBV7-9, the J gene TRBJ1-1; weak D call: TRBD1 (5 bases). V was pared by 5 bases and J by 6 bases, with 13 bases between. This CDR3 region has 13 residues. Germline assignment: CDR1 SEHNR and CDR2 FQNEAQ (reference sequence). DNA for the CDR3: TGTGCCAGCAGCCGGGGGACCAACGCTGAAGCTTTCTTT. Translated, it gives CASSRGTNAEAFF.

The chain joins TRBV6-8 to TRBJ1-1, with D maybe TRBD1 (5 bases). The V end was cut by 2 bases, the J end by 2 bases, with 9 bases between. The CDR3 is 14 residues long. Germline V CDR1 and CDR2: MNHGY, SAAAGT. For the CDR3, the DNA is TGTGCCAGCAGTTACGGACAATTTAACACTGAAGCTTTCTTT. Its protein is CASSYGQFNTEAFF.

This clonotype was detected many times. The chain has TRBV7-8 and TRBJ1-2, with a tentative D call TRBD1 (5 bases). The V end lost 5 bases, the J end lost 8 bases, and 24 bases lay between the germline ends. The CDR3 contains 16 residues. Germline CDR1 is SGHVS and CDR2 is FQNEAQ. In DNA, the CDR3 is TGTGCCAGCAGCGCCGAAATGGGGGGGGACCTTATGGGCTACACCTTC. Its translation: CASSAEMGGDLMGYTF.

This clonotype was detected a few times. The V gene is TRBV2, the J gene TRBJ2-7, with D possibly being TRBD1 (6 bases). Germline V CDR1 and CDR2: SNHLY, FYNNEI. CDR3 length: 16 amino acids. V lost 2 bases, J lost 4 bases, and 18 bases lay in between. The DNA for the CDR3 is TGTGCCAGCAGTGAATGGACAGACACGTTTATTTACGAGCAGTACTTC. Its protein product is CASSEWTDTFIYEQYF. The full variable domain, in which reference TRBV2 and TRBJ2-7 provide the parts outside the CDR3, is EPEVTQTPSHQVTQMGQEVILRCVPISNHLYFYWYRQILGQKVEFLVSFYNNEISEKSEIFDDQFSVERPDGSNFTLKIRSTKLEDSAMYFCASSEWTDTFIYEQYFGPGTRLTVT.

The rearrangement joins TRBV6-5 to TRBJ2-5, with a weak D call TRBD1 (5 bases). CDR1 is MNHEY, CDR2 SVGAGI, per germline. The V gene lost 5 bases and the J gene lost 5 bases, with 18 bases spanning the gap. The CDR3 loop spans 15 amino acids. The CDR3 DNA reads TGTGCCAGCAGTCGGCAGGGCAATGTGTGGGAGACCCAGTACTTC. It is translated as CASSRQGNVWETQYF.

There are a few counts of this clonotype. V gene TRBV15 combines with J gene TRBJ2-7; 9 positions match TRBD1. Germline CDR1 and CDR2: LNHNV and YYDKDF (reference sequence). V lost 3 bases to trimming and J lost 3 bases; unmatched junction nucleotides: 6. This CDR3 region has 15 residues. CDR3 in DNA: TGTGCCACCAGCAGCACCGGGACAGGGTACTACGAGCAGTACTTC. This translates into CATSSTGTGYYEQYF.

The chain is built from TRBV27 and TRBJ1-1; the match to TRBD1 covers 9 bases. CDR1 is MNHEY, CDR2 SMNVEV, per germline (reference sequence). J gave up 1 base and V 5 bases, and 5 bases lay outside the gene matches. The CDR3 sequence is 15 residues long. CDR3 in DNA: TGTGCCAGCAGTGGGCCACAGGGGGCGAACACTGAAGCTTTCTTT. It codes for CASSGPQGANTEAFF.